The rows below give T cell receptor beta chains drawn from one sample of a study of T cell responses to AZD1222 COVID-19 vaccine. The repertoire was sequenced with immunoSEQ multiplex PCR; TCRdb's copy has only in-frame clones and lacks some. The table lists more than 110,000 clones, 80% to 90% of them singletons. The sequencing here drew on peripheral blood, taken on day 0 of AZD1222 vaccination. These receptors were obtained from an adult in good health. Both conserved end residues are part of each CDR3. Fields, in order: D gene, clone size, J gene, V gene, CDR3 DNA, CDR3 protein. A D gene is named only where the DNA matches it firmly. A clone size is listed for some rows: how often the clone was seen (once, few, many), or a class if it is expanded.

>-|-|TRBJ1-6|TRBV25-1
TGTGCCAGCAGTACTACACAGGATCCCCAGGATCTCCTCCACTTT
CASSTTQDPQDLLHF
>TRBD1|once|TRBJ1-5|TRBV30
TGTGCCTGGTCGACAGGGAGCGGCAATCAGCCCCAGCATTTT
CAWSTGSGNQPQHF
>-|-|TRBJ1-5|TRBV24-1
TGTGCCACCAGTGATCCCCAGGGCGGCTCCAATCAGCCCCAGCATTTT
CATSDPQGGSNQPQHF
>-|-|TRBJ1-2|TRBV15
TGTGCCACCAGCAGAGAGGGGGGTCCGTTTATCTATGGCTACACCTTC
CATSREGGPFIYGYTF
>-|few|TRBJ2-3|TRBV9
TGTGCCAGCAGCGGCCATTCCCCTTACACAGATACGCAGTATTTT
CASSGHSPYTDTQYF
>-|few|TRBJ2-5|TRBV12-5
TGTGCTAGTGGTTCTTCTACAGGGAAGTGGGGGACCCAGTACTTC
CASGSSTGKWGTQYF
>TRBD1|-|TRBJ2-3|TRBV29-1
TGCAGCGTCACGGGAGGTAGACAGGGGGGGACAGATACGCAGTATTTT
CSVTGGRQGGTDTQYF
>-|-|TRBJ2-7|TRBV6-5
TGTGCCAGCACCTCGGTCCTCTCCTACGAGCAGTACTTC
CASTSVLSYEQYF
>-|-|TRBJ1-5|TRBV20-1
TGCAGTGCTAGTGCCGGGGATTATCAGCCCCAGCATTTT
CSASAGDYQPQHF
>-|-|TRBJ1-4|TRBV3-1/TRBV3-2
TGTGCCAGCAGCCAGGTCGGGGGAGGGAATGAAAAACTGTTTTTT
CASSQVGGGNEKLFF
>TRBD1|-|TRBJ2-1|TRBV24-1
TGTGCCACCAGTGACCGACAGGGTCGGGTGGCTGAGCAGTTCTTC
CATSDRQGRVAEQFF
>-|-|TRBJ2-6|TRBV27
TGTGCCAGCAGGGTTGGGGGAGGGGCCAACGTCCTGACTTTC
CASRVGGGANVLTF
>-|-|TRBJ1-3|TRBV12-3/TRBV12-4
TGTGCCAGCAGTTTGATCACTGGAAACACCATATATTTT
CASSLITGNTIYF
>-|-|TRBJ2-3|TRBV5-1
TGCGCCAGCAGCGGGTTAGCGGAAAGCACAGATACGCAGTATTTT
CASSGLAESTDTQYF
>-|-|TRBJ2-5|TRBV11-3
TGTGCCAGCCGGTGTTTCGTCGTTCAAGAGACCCAGTACTTC
CASRCFVVQETQYF
>-|-|TRBJ2-2|TRBV6-5
TGTGCCAGCAGTTACTCCCTCGGAGTGAACACCGGGGAGCTGTTTTTT
CASSYSLGVNTGELFF
>TRBD2|-|TRBJ2-3|TRBV2
TGTGCCGGTAGCGGGGGGGGCGCAGATACGCAGTATTTT
CAGSGGGADTQYF
>TRBD1|-|TRBJ2-7|TRBV7-9
TGTGCCAGCGGGACAGGAAACCCCCCCTACGAGCAGTACTTC
CASGTGNPPYEQYF
>-|-|TRBJ2-7|TRBV7-6
TGTGCCAGCAGCCCGCTGGGGGGGCAATTCTCCTACGAGCAGTACTTC
CASSPLGGQFSYEQYF
>TRBD1|-|TRBJ1-3|TRBV2
TGTGCCAGCAGCAGGGGGTTTTCTGGAAACACCATATATTTT
CASSRGFSGNTIYF
>-|few|TRBJ1-1|TRBV5-1
TGCGCCAGCAGCCCCCACCAGGGCGTTACTGAAGCTTTCTTT
CASSPHQGVTEAFF
>-|-|TRBJ2-3|TRBV7-9
TGTGCCAGCCGTCTCGACACAGATACGCAGTATTTT
CASRLDTDTQYF
>-|-|TRBJ1-5|TRBV7-8
TGTGCCAGCAGCCCCTCACCTGAGGAGGATAGCAATCAGCCCCAGCATTTT
CASSPSPEEDSNQPQHF
>TRBD1|-|TRBJ1-4|TRBV28
TGTGCCAGCAGTTTAGGGACGGGACAGGGATATAATGAAAAACTGTTTTTT
CASSLGTGQGYNEKLFF
>TRBD1|-|TRBJ1-2|TRBV9
TGTGCCAGCAGCACCGGGACAGATCCCTATGGCTACACCTTC
CASSTGTDPYGYTF
>-|-|TRBJ2-7|TRBV3-1/TRBV3-2
TGTGCCAGCAGCCAAGTCTCCCACGAGCAGTACTTC
CASSQVSHEQYF